The 18 T cell receptor beta chains below come from one sample, sequenced in a study of blood T cell repertoires in COVID-19. Repertoires were generated with immunoSEQ multiplex PCR, while TCRdb's copy carries only in-frame clones and drops some. The table includes 200,000 to 300,000 clones, 83% detected once. The sample taken for sequencing was peripheral blood. Every receptor here comes from a human donor in a cohort sampled during active COVID-19.

This CDR3 reads CASGSPGLAGLGEQFF. CDR3 sequence (DNA): TGTGCTAGTGGATCCCCGGGACTAGCGGGGCTGGGGGAGCAGTTCTTC. The chain combines TRBV12-5 with TRBJ2-1; 13 bases align to TRBD2. Germline V gene data show CDR1 as LGHNT and CDR2 as FRNRAP. Trimming cost V 6 bases and J 10 bases; bases outside gene matches: 12. The CDR3 consists of 16 residues. Full variable domain (rest looked up from reference TRBV12-5 and TRBJ2-1): DARVTQTPRHKVTEMGQEVTMRCQPILGHNTVFWYRQTMMQGLELLAYFRNRAPLDDSGMPKDRFSAEMPDATLATLKIQPSEPRDSAVYFCASGSPGLAGLGEQFFGPGTRLTVL.

The V call is TRBV10-1, the J call TRBJ2-1; 11 bases align to TRBD2. Germline V gives CDR1 WNHNN, CDR2 SYGVQD (reference sequence). The CDR3 runs 13 residues. Trimming cost V 10 bases and J 10 bases; bases outside gene matches: 9. The CDR3 spells CATSTSGEGEQFF. CDR3 nucleotide sequence: TGCGCCACCTCGACTAGCGGGGAGGGGGAGCAGTTCTTC.

V usage is TRBV7-2 and J usage is TRBJ2-5, with TRBD1 matching 7 bases. V was pared by 4 bases and J by 5 bases, with 7 bases of the junction left unmatched. Germline loops: CDR1 SGHTA, CDR2 FQGNSA. This CDR3 is 14 amino acids long. This chain's CDR3 is CASSYDRAWETQYF. In DNA, the CDR3 is TGTGCCAGCAGCTATGACAGGGCGTGGGAGACCCAGTACTTC.

This clone was counted between two and nine times. The gene calls are TRBV7-9 and TRBJ2-2, with D possibly TRBD2 on 6 matching bases. CDR3 length equals 18 residues. Germline-derived CDR1 and CDR2 are SEHNR and FQNEAQ (reference sequence). Trimming cost V 10 bases and J 0 bases, with 24 bases left between them. In DNA form, the CDR3 reads TGTGCCACCTCCCCTGCCGGGACTTCCTTTTCGAACACCGGGGAGCTGTTTTTT. This codes for CATSPAGTSFSNTGELFF.

The chain couples TRBV6-6 to TRBJ1-1; unclear D gene. This CDR3 spans 14 amino acids. Germline V gene sequence: CDR1 MNHNY, CDR2 SVGAGI (reference sequence). V lost 2 bases and J lost 3, with 10 bases in between. CDR3 residues: CASSYPRGHTEAFF. Written as DNA, the CDR3 is TGTGCCAGCAGTTACCCTAGAGGGCACACTGAAGCTTTCTTT.

The chain couples TRBV11-2 to TRBJ1-1, with a tentative D call TRBD1 (5 bases). CDR1 and CDR2 (germline): SGHAT, FQNNGV. The CDR3 runs to 17 residues. Trimming took off 4 bases at V and 1 base at J, with 19 bases between the two ends. The CDR3: CASSSLRRGPRNTEAFF. CDR3 sequence (DNA): TGTGCCAGCAGCTCCCTACGGCGGGGACCTAGGAACACTGAAGCTTTCTTT. Full variable domain (rest looked up from reference TRBV11-2 and TRBJ1-1): EAGVAQSPRYKIIEKRQSVAFWCNPISGHATLYWYQQILGQGPKLLIQFQNNGVVDDSQLPKDRFSAERLKGVDSTLKIQPAKLEDSAVYLCASSSLRRGPRNTEAFFGQGTRLTVV.

The J gene is TRBJ2-5, the V gene TRBV5-1, with D unclear. Germline V lookup: CDR1 SGHRS, CDR2 YFSETQ. Trimming pared 4 bases from V and 0 bases from J, leaving 7 bases between. This CDR3 is built from 13 residues. CDR3 sequence reads: CASSPSYQETQYF. DNA of the CDR3: TGCGCCAGCAGCCCCTCGTACCAAGAGACCCAGTACTTC.

The chain employs TRBV24-1 and TRBJ2-4, with 8 positions matching TRBD1. This CDR3 has 17 residues. The germline V gene has CDR1 KGHDR and CDR2 SFDVKD. V lost 3 bases and J lost 4; bases outside the gene matches: 10. Written as DNA, the CDR3 is TGTGCCACCAGTGATCCCGCTGAACAGGGGGGTAAAAACATTCAGTACTTC. Its protein is CATSDPAEQGGKNIQYF.

This clone has a handful of counts. The chain is built from TRBV19 and TRBJ1-5; 7 nucleotides agree with TRBD1. There are 15 residues in the CDR3. After removal of 6 bases from V and 0 bases from J, the junction contained 5 bases not matched to a gene. Germline V CDR1 and CDR2: LNHDA, SQIVND (reference sequence). This CDR3 reads CASRRDRGSNQPQHF. The DNA for the CDR3 is TGTGCCAGTAGACGGGACAGAGGTAGCAATCAGCCCCAGCATTTT.

The CDR3 region has the DNA TGTGCCACCAGTGATCCTAGCGGGGGGGAGATGAATGAGCAGTTCTTC. The encoded protein is CATSDPSGGEMNEQFF. The chain combines TRBV24-1 with TRBJ2-1; the match to TRBD2 covers 12 bases. The junction had 6 bases not matched to a gene; V was cut back by 3 bases and J by 7 bases. Germline V gene lookup returns CDR1 KGHDR and CDR2 SFDVKD. The CDR3 spans 16 residues.

The chain recombines TRBV6-5 with TRBJ1-1; D is perhaps TRBD1 (6 bases). V lost 7 bases and J lost 3, with 18 bases in between. Germline V gene lookup returns CDR1 MNHEY and CDR2 SVGAGI. This CDR3 has 15 amino acids. CDR3 sequence: CASNALRGPDTEAFF. As DNA, the CDR3 is TGTGCCAGCAATGCACTCAGGGGTCCGGACACTGAAGCTTTCTTT.

The J gene is TRBJ1-2, the V gene TRBV7-9; D unresolved. Trimming took off 1 base at V and 8 bases at J, with 14 bases between the two ends. This CDR3 region has 14 residues. From germline, CDR1 is SEHNR and CDR2 FQNEAQ (reference sequence). This CDR3 reads CASSLGTATKGYTF. For the CDR3, the DNA is TGTGCCAGCAGCTTAGGGACTGCCACCAAAGGCTACACCTTC.

This chain joins TRBV19 and TRBJ1-1, with TRBD1 as a possible D gene (6 bases). Trimming pared 6 bases from V and 5 bases from J, leaving 10 bases between. From germline, CDR1 is LNHDA and CDR2 SQIVND (reference sequence). This CDR3 region has 12 residues. The CDR3 nucleotides are TGTGCCAGTAGCGCGGGGGCTACTGAAGCTTTCTTT. Protein: CASSAGATEAFF.

The chain couples TRBV19 to TRBJ2-5; TRBD2 might be the D (7 bases). The CDR3 has 15 residues. Germline CDR1 and CDR2: LNHDA and SQIVND (reference sequence). The V and J ends lost 9 bases and 7 bases respectively, with 24 bases between them. The CDR3 region has the DNA TGTGCCAGCCGGCTGGGGGATCACAGGGAGGGGACCCAGTACTTC. Protein product: CASRLGDHREGTQYF.

This clone was recorded once. This rearrangement joins TRBV9 to TRBJ2-5, with TRBD1 as a possible D gene (5 bases). Per the germline V gene, CDR1 is SGDLS and CDR2 is YYNGEE. The CDR3 runs to 15 residues. The germline V and J ends were trimmed by 0 bases and 3 bases, with 12 bases remaining between them. CDR3 bases: TGTGCCAGCAGCGTAGAGTGGGGCAAGGAAGAGACCCAGTACTTC. Translated, it gives CASSVEWGKEETQYF.

This chain uses TRBV27 with TRBJ1-6; D is perhaps TRBD1 (5 bases). The V and J ends lost 6 bases and 9 bases respectively, with 12 bases between them. This CDR3 comprises 13 residues. Germline CDR1 MNHEY, CDR2 SMNVEV (reference sequence). The CDR3 region has the DNA TGTGCCAGCAGGTGGCAGGGAGGTTCACCCCTCCACTTT. Residues: CASRWQGGSPLHF.

The chain recombines TRBV12-2 with TRBJ1-1; TRBD1 is taken as the D call from the table, unchecked against the DNA. TRBV12-2 is annotated as a pseudogene. The CDR3 covers 12 residues. The CDR3 is CAGGQGDTEAFF. The CDR3 DNA sequence: TGTGCAGGGGGACAGGGGGACACTGAAGCTTTCTTT.

This CDR3 is CAWKQGRLYEQYF. The CDR3 region has the DNA TGTGCCTGGAAGCAGGGGCGACTGTACGAGCAGTACTTC. This chain uses TRBV30 with TRBJ2-7, with a tentative D call TRBD1 (6 bases). Trimming stripped 4 bases from V and 4 bases from J, with 14 bases between. From germline, CDR1 is GTSNPN and CDR2 SVGIG (reference sequence). CDR3 size: 13 residues.